This TCR beta chain comes out of a study of blood T cell repertoires in COVID-19 (dated by TCRdb to the early 2020s). The study in broad terms: Samples covering the acute and convalescent phases of COVID-19 were provided by collaborators in the United States, Italy and Spain. Samples came from the ongoing ImmuneRACE study (first 160 participants) plus 1,254 subjects from 6 global collaborators. Where available, HLA class I and class II types were obtained from metadata supplied by the sample provider rather than from assay-based typing. The repertoires were made available in a free public database intended to serve as a resource for research on the immune response to SARS-CoV-2. The prospective study material was composed of cDNA or gDNA derived from T cells, B-cell-depleted T cells, or PBMCs. The sample metadata nearly always contained a de-identified subject ID, COVID-19 status, age in years and sex. Deeply sampled blood TCRbeta repertoires from subjects exposed to, actively infected with, or recovered from COVID-19 were included in the dataset.

One collaborating source in Seattle enrolled patients while the patients were actively infected and followed the patients over time throughout the course of disease. Each collaborating institution followed its own protocols to collect whole blood in K2EDTA tubes. For TCRbeta analysis, collaborators shipped samples in one of three forms: frozen whole blood, isolated PBMCs, or DNA extracted from either of those sample types. Regarding this clone: It has no known antigen specificity. Base qualities were left out, and no much larger clone turns up one base away.

Broader findings and caveats from the paper: How much clinical and demographic metadata was included differed by source and by participant, and the metadata was provided uncurated.

TCRbeta CDR3 regions were amplified from genomic DNA by means of the immunoSEQ Assay, a bias-controlled multiplex PCR. Per the source publication's procedure: Within the assay, amplification of reference gene primers was used to estimate how many nucleated cells each sample contained. To quantify the absolute abundance of each unique TCRbeta CDR3 rearrangement, sequence reads were collapsed and filtered. For each sample, productive Simpson clonality was calculated by taking the square root of Simpson's diversity index across productive rearrangements. TCRdb holds this immuneACCESS table with in-frame rearrangements only. Some clones are missing; in checked studies, unresolved V genes explain under half, and the rest has no known cause. Clone size and the V and J calls come from that table; the DNA yielded D and trimming. The sample profile shows about 160,000 clones; about 80% of them were found once. The top ten constitute about 7.7% of the sample.

CDR1 SGHTA and CDR2 FQGTGA were looked up in the germline V gene. V sheds 0 bases and J sheds 8 bases, leaving 14 bases between their ends. The CDR3 starts with the cysteine, ends with the phenylalanine, and has 15 residues. Only the CDR3 DNA stays, 45 bases, in frame from base 1. The origin of this receptor is a woman in her thirties or forties with COVID-19, enrolled during active disease. The chain links TRBV7-3 with TRBJ2-1; the best D guess is TRBD2, with 5 bases matching. The sequenced material came from peripheral blood. The CDR3 here reads CASSLTSLALDEQFF. In nucleotides, the sequence is TGTGCCAGCAGCTTAACGTCTCTAGCTTTGGATGAGCAGTTCTTC.